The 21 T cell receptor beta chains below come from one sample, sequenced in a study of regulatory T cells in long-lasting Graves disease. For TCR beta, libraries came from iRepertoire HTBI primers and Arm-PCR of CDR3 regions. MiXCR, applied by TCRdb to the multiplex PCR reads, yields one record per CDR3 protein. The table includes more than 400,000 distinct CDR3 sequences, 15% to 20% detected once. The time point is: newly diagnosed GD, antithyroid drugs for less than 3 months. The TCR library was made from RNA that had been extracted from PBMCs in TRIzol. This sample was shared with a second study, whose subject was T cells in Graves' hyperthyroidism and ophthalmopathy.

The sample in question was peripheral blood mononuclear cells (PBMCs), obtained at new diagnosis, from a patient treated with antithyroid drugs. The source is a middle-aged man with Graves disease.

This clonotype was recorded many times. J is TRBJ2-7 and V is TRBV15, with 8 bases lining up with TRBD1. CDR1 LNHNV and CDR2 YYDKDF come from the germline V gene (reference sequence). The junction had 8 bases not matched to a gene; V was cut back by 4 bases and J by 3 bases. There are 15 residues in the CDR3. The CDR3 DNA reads TGTGCCACCAGCATATCGCGGACAGGGCGCTACGAGCAGTACTTC. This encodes CATSISRTGRYEQYF.

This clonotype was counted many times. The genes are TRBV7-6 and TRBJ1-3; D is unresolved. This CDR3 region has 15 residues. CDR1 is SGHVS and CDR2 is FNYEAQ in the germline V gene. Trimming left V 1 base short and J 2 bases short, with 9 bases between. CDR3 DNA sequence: TGTGCCAGCAGCTTAGGGGGTTCCGCTGGAAACACCATATATTTT. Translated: CASSLGGSAGNTIYF.

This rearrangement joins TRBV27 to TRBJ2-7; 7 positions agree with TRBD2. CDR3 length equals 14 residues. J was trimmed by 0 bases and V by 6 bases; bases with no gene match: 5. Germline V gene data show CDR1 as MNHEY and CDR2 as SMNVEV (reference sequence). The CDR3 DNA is TGTGCCAGCAGGCATACTAGCGCCTCCTACGAGCAGTACTTC. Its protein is CASRHTSASYEQYF.

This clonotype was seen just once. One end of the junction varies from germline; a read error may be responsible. CDR3 residues: CASSLGGGTGANVPTF. CDR3 sequence (DNA): TGCGCCAGCAGCTTGGGTGGAGGGACTGGGGCCAACGTCCCGACTTTC. The chain is built from TRBV5-1 and TRBJ2-6; a weak D match, TRBD2 (6 bases). This CDR3 region has 16 residues. From germline, CDR1 is SGHRS and CDR2 YFSETQ.

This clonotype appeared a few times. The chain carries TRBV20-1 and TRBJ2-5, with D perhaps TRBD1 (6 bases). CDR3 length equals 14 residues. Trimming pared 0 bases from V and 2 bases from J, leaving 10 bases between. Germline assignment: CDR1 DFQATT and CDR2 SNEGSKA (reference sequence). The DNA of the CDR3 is TGCAGTGCTAGAGATTCGACAGGTCAAGAGACCCAGTACTTC. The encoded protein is CSARDSTGQETQYF.

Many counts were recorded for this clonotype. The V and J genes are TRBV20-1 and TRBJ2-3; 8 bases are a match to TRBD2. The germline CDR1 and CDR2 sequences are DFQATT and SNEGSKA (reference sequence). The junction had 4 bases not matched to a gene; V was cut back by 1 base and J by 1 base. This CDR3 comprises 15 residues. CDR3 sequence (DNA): TGCAGTGCTAGAGCCGCGACTAGCGGCACAGATACGCAGTATTTT. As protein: CSARAATSGTDTQYF.

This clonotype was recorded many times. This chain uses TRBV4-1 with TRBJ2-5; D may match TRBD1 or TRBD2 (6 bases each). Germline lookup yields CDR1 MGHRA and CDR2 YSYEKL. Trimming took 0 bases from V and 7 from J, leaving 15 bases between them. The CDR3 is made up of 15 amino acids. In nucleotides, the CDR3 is TGCGCCAGCAGCCAAGAGGGGGGCACAACCGGGACCCAGTACTTC. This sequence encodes CASSQEGGTTGTQYF.

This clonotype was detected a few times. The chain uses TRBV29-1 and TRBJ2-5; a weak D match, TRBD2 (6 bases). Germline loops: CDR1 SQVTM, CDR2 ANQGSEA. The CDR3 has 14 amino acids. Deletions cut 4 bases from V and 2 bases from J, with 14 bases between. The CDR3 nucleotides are TGCAGCGTTGTAGATTGGGGGACTCAAGAGACCCAGTACTTC. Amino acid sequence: CSVVDWGTQETQYF.

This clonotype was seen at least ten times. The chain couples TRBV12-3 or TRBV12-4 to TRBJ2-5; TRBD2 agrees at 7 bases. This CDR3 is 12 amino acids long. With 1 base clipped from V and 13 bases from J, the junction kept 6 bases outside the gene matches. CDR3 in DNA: TGTGCCAGCAGTTTAGGGTCCCGGGAGGTGTACTTC. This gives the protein CASSLGSREVYF.

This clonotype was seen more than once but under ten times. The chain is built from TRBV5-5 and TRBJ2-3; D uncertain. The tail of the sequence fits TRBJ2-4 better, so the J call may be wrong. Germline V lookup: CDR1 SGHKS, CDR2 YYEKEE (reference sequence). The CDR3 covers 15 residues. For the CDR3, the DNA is TGTGCCAGCAGCTCAGGCCTCGCGACTGAAAACATTCAGTACTTC. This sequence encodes CASSSGLATENIQYF.

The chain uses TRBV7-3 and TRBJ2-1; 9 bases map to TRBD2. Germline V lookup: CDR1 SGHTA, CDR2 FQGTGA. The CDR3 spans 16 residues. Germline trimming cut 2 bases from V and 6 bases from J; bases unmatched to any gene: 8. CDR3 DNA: TGTGCCAGCAGCTTATTTGGTAGCGGGAGTGCCAATGAGCAGTTCTTC. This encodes CASSLFGSGSANEQFF.

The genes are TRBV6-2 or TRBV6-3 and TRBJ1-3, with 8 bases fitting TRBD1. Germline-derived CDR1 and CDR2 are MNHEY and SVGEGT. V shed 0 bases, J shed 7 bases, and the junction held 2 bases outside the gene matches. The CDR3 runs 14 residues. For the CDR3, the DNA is TGTGCCAGCAGTTACTCGAGACAGGGGAACACCATATATTTT. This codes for CASSYSRQGNTIYF.

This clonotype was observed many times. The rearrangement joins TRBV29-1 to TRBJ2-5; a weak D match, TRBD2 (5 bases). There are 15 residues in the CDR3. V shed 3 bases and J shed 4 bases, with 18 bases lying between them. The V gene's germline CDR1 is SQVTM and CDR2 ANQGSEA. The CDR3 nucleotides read TGCAGCGTTGAGGTTTGGCGGGCCCCCGCAGAGACCCAGTACTTC. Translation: CSVEVWRAPAETQYF. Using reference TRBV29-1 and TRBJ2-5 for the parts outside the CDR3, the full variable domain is SAVISQKPSRDICQRGTSLTIQCQVDSQVTMMFWYRQQPGQSLTLIATANQGSEATYESGFVIDKFPISRPNLTFSTLTVSNMSPEDSSIYLCSVEVWRAPAETQYFGPGTRLLVL.

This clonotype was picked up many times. In nucleotides, the CDR3 is TGTGCCAGCAGTGACCCTGAGCAGTTCTTC. Translated: CASSDPEQFF. This chain connects TRBV6-2 or TRBV6-3 to TRBJ2-1; D uncertain. The germline V and J ends were trimmed by 5 bases and 9 bases, with 5 bases remaining between them. In germline, CDR1 is MNHEY, CDR2 SVGEGT. The CDR3 contains 10 residues.

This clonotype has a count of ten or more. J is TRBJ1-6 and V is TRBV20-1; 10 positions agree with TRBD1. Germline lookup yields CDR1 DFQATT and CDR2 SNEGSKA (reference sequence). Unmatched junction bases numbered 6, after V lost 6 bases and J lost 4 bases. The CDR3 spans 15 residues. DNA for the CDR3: TGCAGTGCCCCCCGGGACAGGGGATATAATTCACCCCTCCACTTT. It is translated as CSAPRDRGYNSPLHF.

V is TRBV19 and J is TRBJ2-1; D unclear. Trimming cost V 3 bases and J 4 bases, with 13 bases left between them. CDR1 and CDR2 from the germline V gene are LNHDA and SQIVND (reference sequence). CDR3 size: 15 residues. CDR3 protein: CASSMVPAGYNEQFF. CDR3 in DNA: TGTGCCAGTAGTATGGTTCCGGCTGGTTACAATGAGCAGTTCTTC.

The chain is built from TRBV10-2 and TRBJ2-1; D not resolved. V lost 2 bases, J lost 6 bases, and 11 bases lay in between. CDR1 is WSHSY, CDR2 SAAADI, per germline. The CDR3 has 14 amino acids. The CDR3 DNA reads TGCGCCAGCAGTGAGATTATACGGGCCAATGAGCAGTTCTTC. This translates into CASSEIIRANEQFF.

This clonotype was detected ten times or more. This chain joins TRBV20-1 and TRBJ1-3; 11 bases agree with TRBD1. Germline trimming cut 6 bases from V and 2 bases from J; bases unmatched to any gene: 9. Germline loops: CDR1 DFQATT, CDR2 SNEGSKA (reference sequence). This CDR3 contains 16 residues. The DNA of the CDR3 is TGCAGTGCCCAACCCGCGGGACAGGGGGCTGGAAACACCATATATTTT. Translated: CSAQPAGQGAGNTIYF.

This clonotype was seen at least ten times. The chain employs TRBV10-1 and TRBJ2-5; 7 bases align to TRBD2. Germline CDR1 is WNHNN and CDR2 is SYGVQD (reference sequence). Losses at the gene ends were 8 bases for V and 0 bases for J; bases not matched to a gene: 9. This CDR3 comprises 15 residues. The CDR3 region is CASSRGLLNQETQYF. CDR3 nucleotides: TGCGCCAGCTCCCGGGGACTACTGAACCAAGAGACCCAGTACTTC.

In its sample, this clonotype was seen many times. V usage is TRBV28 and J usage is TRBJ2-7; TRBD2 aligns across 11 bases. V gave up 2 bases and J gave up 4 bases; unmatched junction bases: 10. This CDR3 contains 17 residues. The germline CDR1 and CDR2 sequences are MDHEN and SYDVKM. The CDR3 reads CASSLTSGRRGIYEQYF. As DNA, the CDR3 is TGTGCCAGCAGTTTAACTAGCGGGAGACGTGGGATTTACGAGCAGTACTTC.

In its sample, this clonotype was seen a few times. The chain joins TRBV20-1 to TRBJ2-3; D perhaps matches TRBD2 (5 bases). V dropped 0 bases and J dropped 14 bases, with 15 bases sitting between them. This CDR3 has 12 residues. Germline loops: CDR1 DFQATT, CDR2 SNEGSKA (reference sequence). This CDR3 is CSARDPGMVGYF. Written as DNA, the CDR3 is TGCAGTGCTAGAGATCCGGGAATGGTGGGGTATTTT.